This TCR beta chain was identified during a study of technical replicates of blood from several donors. V dropped 6 bases and J dropped 8; count of bases not matched to a gene: 6. The CDR3 consists of 13 residues. Germline CDR1 is MNHNY and CDR2 is SVGAGI (reference sequence). TCRdb's table, derived via immunoSEQ multiplex PCR, lists solely in-frame clones and lacks some. Here the sample spans about 75,000 clones, 95% to 98% being singletons. Sequencing was done on a sample of T cells isolated from PBMCs. The source is a human donor in good health. The chain employs TRBV6-6 and TRBJ1-1; 10 nucleotides align to TRBD1. For the CDR3, the DNA is TGTGCCAGCAGCGGCGACAGGGGGCGAGAAGCTTTCTTT. It encodes CASSGDRGREAFF.